These 27 T cell receptor beta chains originate from one sample sequenced in a study of T cell changes during pregnancy in multiple sclerosis. Clones were sequenced by immunoSEQ multiplex PCR, and TCRdb holds only the in-frame ones, with some missing. The sample lists about 79,000 clones; roughly 95% were seen once. The material sequenced was peripheral blood, taken in the second trimester of pregnancy. Receptors were obtained from a female donor in good health, enrolled as a control in a pregnancy study.

Points on this clone: The same CDR3 also results from other DNA sequences found in this sample. The J gene is TRBJ1-4, the V gene TRBV30, with D perhaps TRBD1 (6 bases). The CDR3 loop spans 14 amino acids. Germline V CDR1 and CDR2: GTSNPN, SVGIG (reference sequence). The V end was cut by 0 bases, the J end by 8 bases, with 13 bases between. This CDR3 is CAWSVGRGWEKLFF. DNA for the CDR3: TGTGCCTGGAGTGTGGGCAGGGGTTGGGAAAAACTGTTTTTT.

This rearrangement joins TRBV18 to TRBJ2-7; the D gene is possibly TRBD1 (6 bases). The CDR3 has 15 amino acids. Looked up from germline, CDR1 is KGHSH and CDR2 is LQKENI. V lost 1 base and J lost 3, with 13 bases in between. The DNA for the CDR3 is TGTGCCAGCTCACCACTCGGTCAACAGGGCTACGAGCAGTACTTC. Translating gives CASSPLGQQGYEQYF.

V is TRBV6-5 and J is TRBJ2-3; TRBD2 matches at 8 bases. The CDR3 has 14 amino acids. Germline CDR1 is MNHEY and CDR2 is SVGAGI. V lost 3 bases, J lost 6 bases, and 5 bases stayed unmatched. As DNA, the CDR3 is TGTGCCAGCAGTTATTCGGGGGGGGTGGATACGCAGTATTTT. Amino acids: CASSYSGGVDTQYF.

The rearrangement links TRBV4-2 to TRBJ1-1, with D possibly matching TRBD1 (6 bases). CDR1 is LGHNA, CDR2 YNFKEQ, per germline. Trimming took off 4 bases at V and 0 bases at J, with 9 bases between the two ends. CDR3 length: 14 amino acids. The CDR3, as DNA: TGTGCCAGCAGCCTCGGACAGATGAACACTGAAGCTTTCTTT. Translation: CASSLGQMNTEAFF.

The rearrangement links TRBV27 to TRBJ1-2, with 9 bases identical to TRBD1. The germline CDR1 and CDR2 sequences are MNHEY and SMNVEV (reference sequence). The CDR3 loop spans 15 amino acids. V shed 6 bases and J 2 bases; nucleotides not matched to a gene: 7. The CDR3 is CASSLYGTGNYGYTF. Written as DNA, the CDR3 is TGTGCCAGCAGCCTCTACGGGACAGGGAACTATGGCTACACCTTC.

The chain recombines TRBV9 with TRBJ2-1, with a possible D match to TRBD2 (7 bases). The V end lost 1 base, the J end lost 2 bases, and 10 bases lay between the germline ends. The CDR3 runs 15 residues. Germline CDR1 is SGDLS and CDR2 is YYNGEE. Written as DNA, the CDR3 is TGTGCCAGCAGCGTATGGGGGGGGCCCTACAATGAGCAGTTCTTC. Residues: CASSVWGGPYNEQFF.

The chain uses TRBV7-2 and TRBJ1-2, with TRBD1 as a possible D gene (5 bases). Looked up from germline, CDR1 is SGHTA and CDR2 is FQGNSA. The CDR3 totals 15 residues. V lost 1 base and J lost 4, with 13 bases in between. The CDR3 loop reads CASSLGGGMSYGYTF. As DNA, the CDR3 is TGTGCCAGCAGCTTAGGGGGCGGAATGAGCTATGGCTACACCTTC.

V usage is TRBV7-3 and J usage is TRBJ2-7, with a possible D match to TRBD1 (6 bases). Germline V lookup: CDR1 SGHTA, CDR2 FQGTGA. V lost 5 bases and J lost 5, with 16 bases in between. The CDR3 spans 14 residues. This chain's CDR3 is CASSLTGLGDEQYF. CDR3 bases: TGTGCCAGCAGCCTCACAGGGTTAGGAGACGAGCAGTACTTC.

The DNA for the CDR3 is TGTGCCTGGGACGAGGGACTTTCAAACTATGGCTACACCTTC. The encoded protein is CAWDEGLSNYGYTF. The J gene is TRBJ1-2, the V gene TRBV30; tentative D call: TRBD1 (5 bases). The CDR3 has 14 residues. CDR1 and CDR2 (germline): GTSNPN, SVGIG (reference sequence). Trimming took 5 bases from V and 2 from J, leaving 15 bases between them.

V usage is TRBV29-1 and J usage is TRBJ2-3; 10 bases are a match to TRBD1. J gave up 3 bases and V 7 bases, and 10 bases lay outside the gene matches. The CDR3 runs to 15 residues. The V gene's germline CDR1 is SQVTM and CDR2 ANQGSEA. The CDR3 DNA reads as TGCAGCGAAAGAGCCGGGACAGGGGAGACAGATACGCAGTATTTT. Translation: CSERAGTGETDTQYF.

This chain uses TRBV9 with TRBJ2-3; D unclear. The germline gives CDR1 SGDLS, CDR2 YYNGEE. The V gene lost 0 bases and the J gene lost 6 bases, with 17 bases spanning the gap. The CDR3 loop spans 16 amino acids. The CDR3 sequence is CASSVEYSHRSDTQYF. CDR3 DNA: TGTGCCAGCAGCGTAGAGTACTCCCACCGGTCCGATACGCAGTATTTT.

The rearrangement links TRBV30 to TRBJ1-1, with TRBD1 as a possible D gene (5 bases). The germline V and J ends were trimmed by 5 bases and 1 base, with 11 bases remaining between them. Germline CDR1 GTSNPN, CDR2 SVGIG (reference sequence). CDR3 size: 13 residues. The chain's CDR3 is CAWGSRGNTEAFF. The CDR3 DNA follows: TGTGCCTGGGGTTCTAGGGGGAACACTGAAGCTTTCTTT.

The gene calls are TRBV11-3 and TRBJ2-7; D is unclear. Germline V gives CDR1 SGHNT, CDR2 YENEEA. The CDR3 contains 16 residues. V was trimmed by 2 bases and J by 4 bases, leaving 18 bases between them. The CDR3 bases are TGTGCCAGCAGCTTAATCCAGGCCTTTACCTTTTACGAGCAGTACTTC. This encodes CASSLIQAFTFYEQYF.

V is TRBV18 and J is TRBJ1-5, with D perhaps TRBD1 (5 bases). The CDR3 runs to 19 residues. Germline lookup yields CDR1 KGHSH and CDR2 LQKENI. V lost 0 bases and J lost 2, with 20 bases in between. CDR3 residues: CASSPPTGGGCSGNQPQHF. CDR3 bases: TGTGCCAGCTCACCACCGACTGGGGGGGGGTGTTCAGGCAATCAGCCCCAGCATTTT.

This sequence joins TRBV29-1 and TRBJ1-3, with D possibly TRBD1 on 6 matching bases. This CDR3 contains 15 residues. The V and J ends lost 4 bases and 0 bases respectively, with 13 bases between them. Per the germline V gene, CDR1 is SQVTM and CDR2 is ANQGSEA. DNA for the CDR3: TGCAGCGTTGGGTATGGGGGCATCTCTGGAAACACCATATATTTT. Its protein is CSVGYGGISGNTIYF.

The chain employs TRBV11-3 and TRBJ2-1, with 8 bases lining up with TRBD2. Losses at the gene ends were 8 bases for V and 4 bases for J; bases not matched to a gene: 4. The germline gives CDR1 SGHNT, CDR2 YENEEA. There are 13 residues in the CDR3. CDR3 amino acids: CASARGEYNEQFF. The DNA of the CDR3 is TGTGCCAGCGCGCGGGGGGAATACAATGAGCAGTTCTTC.

The chain uses TRBV6-6 and TRBJ2-3, with 8 bases aligning to TRBD2. J was trimmed by 6 bases and V by 6 bases; bases with no gene match: 8. Germline V gene lookup returns CDR1 MNHNY and CDR2 SVGAGI (reference sequence). The CDR3 has 14 residues. The CDR3 loop is CASSPLRGADTQYF. In DNA form, the CDR3 reads TGTGCCAGCAGCCCCTTGCGGGGGGCTGATACGCAGTATTTT.

This chain uses TRBV19 with TRBJ1-1, with TRBD1 matching 11 bases. The CDR3 consists of 18 residues. V lost 3 bases and J lost 5; bases outside the gene matches: 14. Germline V gene lookup returns CDR1 LNHDA and CDR2 SQIVND (reference sequence). The CDR3 region is CASSIWEKGTGGKTEAFF. The CDR3 region has the DNA TGTGCCAGTAGTATTTGGGAGAAGGGGACAGGGGGAAAAACTGAAGCTTTCTTT.

J is TRBJ1-1 and V is TRBV9; tentatively, D is TRBD1 (6 bases). This CDR3 contains 15 residues. Trimming pared 4 bases from V and 3 bases from J, leaving 16 bases between. Germline CDR1 SGDLS, CDR2 YYNGEE. The chain's CDR3 is CASSSQQGGYTEAFF. The CDR3 nucleotides are TGTGCCAGCAGCTCACAACAGGGCGGATACACTGAAGCTTTCTTT.

The rearrangement joins TRBV27 to TRBJ1-2; D call uncertain. V gave up 5 bases and J gave up 4 bases, with 14 bases separating them. This CDR3 comprises 14 residues. Germline loops: CDR1 MNHEY, CDR2 SMNVEV (reference sequence). CDR3 sequence (DNA): TGTGCCAGCAGTGCCTTTCCCGGGAGCTATGGCTACACCTTC. It specifies CASSAFPGSYGYTF.

The V and J genes are TRBV6-1 and TRBJ2-1, with D possibly matching TRBD1 (6 bases). Between the trimmed V and J ends, which lost 5 bases and 6 bases, there was a span of 11 bases. CDR1 and CDR2 (germline): MNHNS, SASEGT. CDR3 length: 13 amino acids. CDR3 region: CASSITGPNEQFF. As DNA, the CDR3 is TGTGCCAGCAGTATAACAGGGCCCAATGAGCAGTTCTTC.

V gene TRBV13 combines with J gene TRBJ1-1, with D perhaps matching TRBD1 (6 bases). The germline V and J ends were trimmed by 6 bases and 7 bases, with 24 bases remaining between them. CDR3 length: 16 amino acids. Germline CDR1 is PRHDT and CDR2 is FYEKMQ (reference sequence). Here the CDR3 reads CASSSLSRTALLEAFF. DNA for the CDR3: TGTGCCAGCAGTTCACTATCCCGGACAGCTCTACTTGAAGCTTTCTTT.

V usage is TRBV4-3 and J usage is TRBJ2-2, with TRBD1 identical over 7 bases. J was trimmed by 1 base and V by 4 bases; bases with no gene match: 0. The CDR3 runs to 14 residues. The germline V gene encodes CDR1 LGHNA and CDR2 YSLEER. The CDR3 reads CASSRQGNTGELFF. DNA of the CDR3: TGCGCCAGCAGCCGACAGGGGAACACCGGGGAGCTGTTTTTT.

The chain combines TRBV11-2 with TRBJ2-7; 14 bases line up with TRBD2. The V segment lost 4 bases and the J segment 3 bases; nucleotides outside the gene matches: 5. This CDR3 comprises 16 residues. Germline V CDR1 and CDR2: SGHAT, FQNNGV. In DNA, the CDR3 is TGTGCCAGCAGCTCCCGGACTAGCGGGGGGATCTACGAGCAGTACTTC. Amino acids: CASSSRTSGGIYEQYF.

This chain links TRBV7-2 with TRBJ2-4, with 11 positions matching TRBD2. In germline, CDR1 is SGHTA, CDR2 FQGNSA. Losses at the gene ends were 5 bases for V and 6 bases for J; bases not matched to a gene: 9. The CDR3 contains 16 residues. The CDR3 sequence: CASSPPSGGLLNIQYF. CDR3 nucleotide sequence: TGTGCCAGCAGCCCACCTAGCGGGGGGCTCTTAAACATTCAGTACTTC. Together with reference TRBV7-2 and TRBJ2-4, the CDR3 gives the full variable domain: GAGVSQSPSNKVTEKGKDVELRCDPISGHTALYWYRQSLGQGLEFLIYFQGNSAPDKSGLPSDRFSAERTGGSVSTLTIQRTQQEDSAVYLCASSPPSGGLLNIQYFGAGTRLSVL.

The J gene is TRBJ2-7, the V gene TRBV7-2; no clear D gene. CDR3 size: 15 residues. V lost 4 bases and J lost 1, with 14 bases in between. From germline, CDR1 is SGHTA and CDR2 FQGNSA. The CDR3 sequence is CASSSRRQISYEQYF. The CDR3, as DNA: TGTGCCAGCAGCTCGAGGCGGCAGATTTCCTACGAGCAGTACTTC.

The V call is TRBV6-5, the J call TRBJ1-5; maybe TRBD1 (5 bases). Per germline, CDR1 MNHEY and CDR2 SVGAGI. The CDR3 is 12 residues long. With 6 bases removed from V and 4 bases from J, the gap between germline ends came to 7 bases. The CDR3 DNA is TGTGCCAGCAGACGGGGGAATCAGCCCCAGCATTTT. Its translation: CASRRGNQPQHF.